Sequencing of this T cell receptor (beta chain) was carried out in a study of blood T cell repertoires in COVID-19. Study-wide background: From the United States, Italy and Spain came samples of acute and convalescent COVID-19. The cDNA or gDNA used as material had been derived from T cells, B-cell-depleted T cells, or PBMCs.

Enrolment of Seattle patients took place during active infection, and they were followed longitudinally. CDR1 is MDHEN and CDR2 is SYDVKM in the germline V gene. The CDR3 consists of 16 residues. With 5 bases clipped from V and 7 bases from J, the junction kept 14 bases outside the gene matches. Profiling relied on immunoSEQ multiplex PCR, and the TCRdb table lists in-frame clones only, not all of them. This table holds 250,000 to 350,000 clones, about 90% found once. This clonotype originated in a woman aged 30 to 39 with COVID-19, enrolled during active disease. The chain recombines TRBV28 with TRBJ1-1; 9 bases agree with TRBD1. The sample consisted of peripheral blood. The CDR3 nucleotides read TGTGCCAGCAGTCCGGGGACAGGGAGGGGGAAGGATGAAGCTTTCTTT. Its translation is CASSPGTGRGKDEAFF.